This T cell receptor (beta chain) derives from a study of T cell changes during pregnancy in multiple sclerosis. Only in-frame clones appear in the TCRdb table, and some are missing; sequencing was by immunoSEQ multiplex PCR. The sample lists roughly 120,000 clones; roughly 90% were seen once. The V end lost 4 bases, the J end lost 0 bases, and 16 bases lay between the germline ends. The CDR3 has 16 residues. The germline V gene encodes CDR1 SGDLS and CDR2 YYNGEE. The sequence derives from a female donor with multiple sclerosis, enrolled in a pregnancy study. The sequencing used peripheral blood, collected in the third trimester of pregnancy. This chain joins TRBV9 and TRBJ1-1; possible D gene TRBD1, 5 bases. CDR3 nucleotides: TGTGCCAGCAGCAGGGCCCAGGGAAACATGAACACTGAAGCTTTCTTT. Its protein is CASSRAQGNMNTEAFF.